This TCR beta chain emerged from a study of T-cell reconstitution after alpha-beta-depleted transplantation in children (dated by TCRdb to 2015 to 2016). For the study in its entirety: Using TCR repertoire profiling, the study quantitatively followed how T-cell immune reconstitution unfolded in children after TCRalphabeta/CD19-depleted allogeneic hematopoietic cell transplantation.

Library method: PCR. TCRdb shows the sequencer as Illumina HiSeq 2500. TCR libraries were prepared with molecular barcoding, using unique molecular identifiers to normalize TCRbeta repertoire quantification. TCRdb itself trimmed the public reads at Q25 with fastp, ran MiXCR and retained productive beta chains. Each CDR3 protein appears once, grouped with its most common genes and DNA. This sample comprises about 500,000 distinct CDR3 sequences, 30% to 35% of them detected only once. The ten largest make up roughly 2.5% of the sample. The germline V gene provides CDR1 MNHEY and CDR2 SVGEGT. V trim: 6 bases; J trim: 10 bases; unmatched bases: 17. The CDR3 holds 16 amino acids from the cysteine to the phenylalanine. Only the CDR3 DNA stays, 48 bases, in frame from base 1. A remark on this clonotype: No cognate antigen has been identified for it. Base-call qualities are not available, and no considerably larger clone is one nucleotide away.

In this chain, TRBV6-2 or TRBV6-3 is recombined with TRBJ2-1; 8 junctional bases match TRBD1. The sample in question was PBMCs from the stem cell graft donor, obtained from the stem cell graft. This clonotype was sampled from a human donor who donated a stem cell graft to a child with aplastic anemia. This receptor carries the CDR3 CASSQPGQDLKMEQFF. The nucleotide sequence reads as follows: TGTGCCAGCAGCCAGCCGGGACAGGACCTAAAAATGGAGCAGTTCTTC.